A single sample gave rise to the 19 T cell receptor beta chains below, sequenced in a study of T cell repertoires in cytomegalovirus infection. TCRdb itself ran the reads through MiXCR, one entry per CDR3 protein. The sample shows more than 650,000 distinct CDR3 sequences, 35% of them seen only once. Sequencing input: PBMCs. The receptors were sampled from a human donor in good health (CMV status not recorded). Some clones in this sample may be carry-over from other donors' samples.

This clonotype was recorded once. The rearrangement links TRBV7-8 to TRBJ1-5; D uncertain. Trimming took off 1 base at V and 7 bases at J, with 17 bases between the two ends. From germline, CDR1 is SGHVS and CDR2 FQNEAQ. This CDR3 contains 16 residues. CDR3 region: CASSLVSRTPKQPQHF. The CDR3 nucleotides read TGTGCCAGCAGCTTAGTGTCGCGGACTCCTAAGCAGCCCCAGCATTTT.

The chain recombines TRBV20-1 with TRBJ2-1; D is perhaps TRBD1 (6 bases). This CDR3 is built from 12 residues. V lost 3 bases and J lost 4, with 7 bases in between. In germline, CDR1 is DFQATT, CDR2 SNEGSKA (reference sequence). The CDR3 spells CSARDSYNEQFF. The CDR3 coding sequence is TGCAGTGCTAGGGACAGTTACAATGAGCAGTTCTTC.

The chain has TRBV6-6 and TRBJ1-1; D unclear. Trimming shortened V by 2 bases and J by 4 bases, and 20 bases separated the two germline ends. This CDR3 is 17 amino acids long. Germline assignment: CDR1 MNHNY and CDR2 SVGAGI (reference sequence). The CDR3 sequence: CASSYAPLLYPGTEAFF. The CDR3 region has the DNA TGTGCCAGCAGTTACGCCCCCTTACTTTATCCGGGCACTGAAGCTTTCTTT.

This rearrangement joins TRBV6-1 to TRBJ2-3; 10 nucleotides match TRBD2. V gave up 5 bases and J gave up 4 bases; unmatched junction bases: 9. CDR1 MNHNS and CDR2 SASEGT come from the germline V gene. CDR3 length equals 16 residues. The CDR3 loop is CASSLSTSGVSDTQYF. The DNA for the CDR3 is TGTGCCAGCAGTTTATCCACTAGCGGGGTGTCAGATACGCAGTATTTT.

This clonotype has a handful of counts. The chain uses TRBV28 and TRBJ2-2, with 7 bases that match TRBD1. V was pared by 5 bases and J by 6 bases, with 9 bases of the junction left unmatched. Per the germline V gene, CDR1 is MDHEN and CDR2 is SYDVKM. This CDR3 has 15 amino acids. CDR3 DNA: TGTGCCAGCAGTCATGGGACAGCCGAGCCCGGGGAGCTGTTTTTT. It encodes CASSHGTAEPGELFF.

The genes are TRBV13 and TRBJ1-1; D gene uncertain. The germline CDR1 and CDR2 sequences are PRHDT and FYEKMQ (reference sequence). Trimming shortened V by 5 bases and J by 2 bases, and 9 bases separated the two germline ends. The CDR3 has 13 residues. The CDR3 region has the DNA TGTGCCAGCAGCCACGTTCGAAACACTGAAGCTTTCTTT. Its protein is CASSHVRNTEAFF. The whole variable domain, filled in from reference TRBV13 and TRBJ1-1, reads AAGVIQSPRHLIKEKRETATLKCYPIPRHDTVYWYQQGPGQDPQFLISFYEKMQSDKGSIPDRFSAQQFSDYHSELNMSSLELGDSALYFCASSHVRNTEAFFGQGTRLTVV.

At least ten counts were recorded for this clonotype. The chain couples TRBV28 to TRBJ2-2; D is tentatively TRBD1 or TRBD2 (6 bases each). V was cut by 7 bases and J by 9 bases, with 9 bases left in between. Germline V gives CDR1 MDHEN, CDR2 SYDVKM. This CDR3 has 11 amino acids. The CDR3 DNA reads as TGTGCCAGCAAGGGGGGCCGGGAGCTGTTTTTT. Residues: CASKGGRELFF.

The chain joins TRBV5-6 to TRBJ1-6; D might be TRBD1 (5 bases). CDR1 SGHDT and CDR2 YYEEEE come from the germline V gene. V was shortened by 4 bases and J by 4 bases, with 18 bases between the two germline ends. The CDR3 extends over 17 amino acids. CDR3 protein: CASSREGDRRYNSPLHF. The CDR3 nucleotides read TGTGCCAGCAGCCGAGAAGGGGACCGAAGATATAATTCACCCCTCCACTTT.

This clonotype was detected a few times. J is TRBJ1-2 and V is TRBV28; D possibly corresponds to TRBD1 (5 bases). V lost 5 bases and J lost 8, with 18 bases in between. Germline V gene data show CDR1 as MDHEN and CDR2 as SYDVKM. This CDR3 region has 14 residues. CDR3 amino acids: CASSLPPGWDGYTF. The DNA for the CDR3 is TGTGCCAGCAGTCTCCCGCCTGGGTGGGACGGCTACACCTTC.

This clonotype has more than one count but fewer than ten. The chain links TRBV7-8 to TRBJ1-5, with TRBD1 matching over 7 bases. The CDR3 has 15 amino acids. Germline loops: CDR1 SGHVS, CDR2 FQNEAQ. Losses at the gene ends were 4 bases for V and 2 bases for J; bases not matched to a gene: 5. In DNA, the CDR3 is TGTGCCAGCAGCTACATCCAGGGGGGCAATCAGCCCCAGCATTTT. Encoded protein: CASSYIQGGNQPQHF.

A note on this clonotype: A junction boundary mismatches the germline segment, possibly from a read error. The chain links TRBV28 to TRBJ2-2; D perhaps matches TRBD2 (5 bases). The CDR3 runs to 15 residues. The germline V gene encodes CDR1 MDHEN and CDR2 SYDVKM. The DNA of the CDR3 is TGTGCCAGCTACCCCGGGCCTCGGGGAACCGGGGAGCTGGTTTTT. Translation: CASYPGPRGTGELVF.

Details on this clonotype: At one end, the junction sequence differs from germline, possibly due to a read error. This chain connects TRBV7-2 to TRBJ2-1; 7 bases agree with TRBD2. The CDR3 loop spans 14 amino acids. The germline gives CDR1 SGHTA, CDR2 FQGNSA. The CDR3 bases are TGTGCAAGCAGCTGGGGGACTACCACTAATGAGAAGTTCTTC. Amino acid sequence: CASSWGTTTNEKFF. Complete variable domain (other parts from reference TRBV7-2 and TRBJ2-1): GAGVSQSPSNKVTEKGKDVELRCDPISGHTALYWYRQSLGQGLEFLIYFQGNSAPDKSGLPSDRFSAERTGGSVSTLTIQRTQQEDSAVYLCASSWGTTTNEKFFGPGTRLTVL.

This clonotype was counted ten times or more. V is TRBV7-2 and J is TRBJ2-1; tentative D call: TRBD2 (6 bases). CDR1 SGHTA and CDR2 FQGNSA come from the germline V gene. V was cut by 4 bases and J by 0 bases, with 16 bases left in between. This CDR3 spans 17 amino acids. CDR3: CASSSRGSGSSYNEQFF. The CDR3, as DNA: TGTGCCAGCAGCTCCCGGGGTAGCGGCAGCTCCTACAATGAGCAGTTCTTC.

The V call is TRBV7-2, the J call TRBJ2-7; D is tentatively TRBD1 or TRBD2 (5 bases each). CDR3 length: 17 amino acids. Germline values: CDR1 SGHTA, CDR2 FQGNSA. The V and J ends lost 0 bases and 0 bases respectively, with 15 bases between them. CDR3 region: CASSLARGTWSSYEQYF. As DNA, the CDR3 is TGTGCCAGCAGCTTAGCTCGAGGGACCTGGAGCTCCTACGAGCAGTACTTC.

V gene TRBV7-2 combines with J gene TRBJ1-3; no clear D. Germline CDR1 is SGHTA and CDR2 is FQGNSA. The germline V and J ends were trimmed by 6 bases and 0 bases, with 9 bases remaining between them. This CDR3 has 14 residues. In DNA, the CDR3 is TGTGCCAGCAGTTTCGACGGCTCTGGAAACACCATATATTTT. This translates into CASSFDGSGNTIYF.

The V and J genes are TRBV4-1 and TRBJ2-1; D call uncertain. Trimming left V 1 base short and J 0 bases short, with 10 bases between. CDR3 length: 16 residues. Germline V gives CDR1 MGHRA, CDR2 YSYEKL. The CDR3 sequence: CASSQALETSYNEQFF. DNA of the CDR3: TGCGCCAGCAGCCAAGCATTAGAGACCTCCTACAATGAGCAGTTCTTC.

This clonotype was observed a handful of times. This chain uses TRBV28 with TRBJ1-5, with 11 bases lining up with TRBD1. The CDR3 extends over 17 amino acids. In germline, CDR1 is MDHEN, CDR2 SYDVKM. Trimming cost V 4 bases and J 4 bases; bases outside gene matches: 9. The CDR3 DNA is TGTGCCAGCAGTTCGGCGGGGACAGGGGGGAAGAATCAGCCCCAGCATTTT. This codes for CASSSAGTGGKNQPQHF. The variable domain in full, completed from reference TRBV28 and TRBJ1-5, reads DVKVTQSSRYLVKRTGEKVFLECVQDMDHENMFWYRQDPGLGLRLIYFSYDVKMKEKGDIPEGYSVSREKKERFSLILESASTNQTSMYLCASSSAGTGGKNQPQHFGDGTRLSIL.

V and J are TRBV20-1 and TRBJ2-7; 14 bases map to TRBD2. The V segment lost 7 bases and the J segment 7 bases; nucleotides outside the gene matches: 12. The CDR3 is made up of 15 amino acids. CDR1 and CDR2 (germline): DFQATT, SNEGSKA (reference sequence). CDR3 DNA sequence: TGCAGTGGCGTGCGACTAGCGGGAGGGCCTGGGGAGCAGTACTTC. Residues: CSGVRLAGGPGEQYF.

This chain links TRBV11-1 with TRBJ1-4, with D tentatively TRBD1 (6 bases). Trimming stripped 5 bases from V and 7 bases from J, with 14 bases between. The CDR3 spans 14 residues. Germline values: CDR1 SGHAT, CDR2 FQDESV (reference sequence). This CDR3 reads CASSNYGTFEKLFF. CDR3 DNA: TGTGCCAGCAGCAACTATGGGACATTTGAAAAACTGTTTTTT.